Listed below are T cell receptor beta chains from one sample, sequenced in a study of blood T cell repertoires in COVID-19. Using immunoSEQ multiplex PCR, the repertoire was profiled, and TCRdb retains in-frame clones only, with some absent. Among some 45,000 clones, about four fifths were seen once, and the ten largest hold around 9.1%. Sequenced sample: peripheral blood. All receptors derive from a man in his sixties with acute or convalescent COVID-19. CDR3s include the opening cysteine and the closing phenylalanine or tryptophan. The D gene is left open where the match is weak. Clone size is stated in some rows and not others, as once, few, many or a class when expanded.

cdr3_aa	cdr3_nt	v_call	j_call	d_call	clone_size
CASSFSSNQPQHF	TGTGCCAGCAGTTTTTCGAGCAATCAGCCCCAGCATTTT	TRBV2	TRBJ1-5	.	.
CASKIQGRGNTEAFF	TGTGCCAGTAAGATACAGGGCCGGGGTAACACTGAAGCTTTCTTT	TRBV19	TRBJ1-1	.	.
CASSIGGRGETQYF	TGTGCCAGTAGTATAGGAGGGAGGGGAGAGACCCAGTACTTC	TRBV19	TRBJ2-5	TRBD2	.
CATSRGWYDKNTEAFF	TGTGCCACCAGCAGAGGTTGGTATGACAAGAACACTGAAGCTTTCTTT	TRBV15	TRBJ1-1	.	.
CASSFDRGEQYF	TGTGCCAGCAGCTTCGACAGGGGCGAGCAGTACTTC	TRBV7-9	TRBJ2-7	TRBD1	.
CASSKARERDEKLFF	TGTGCCAGCAGCAAAGCGAGGGAGAGGGATGAAAAACTGTTTTTT	TRBV21-1	TRBJ1-4	.	.
CASSLGLAEAGSDTQYF	TGTGCCAGCAGCTTGGGGCTAGCAGAGGCCGGGTCAGATACGCAGTATTTT	TRBV5-8	TRBJ2-3	.	.
CAITATDSYGYTF	TGTGCCATCACCGCAACGGACAGCTATGGCTACACCTTC	TRBV10-3	TRBJ1-2	.	.
CAISRGPEINEKLFF	TGTGCCATCAGTAGAGGCCCAGAAATTAATGAAAAACTGTTTTTT	TRBV10-3	TRBJ1-4	.	.
CAWSWQGHGYTF	TGTGCCTGGAGTTGGCAGGGGCATGGCTACACCTTC	TRBV30	TRBJ1-2	.	.
CASSKGRKAGEAKNIQYF	TGTGCCAGCAGCAAAGGAAGGAAAGCGGGCGAAGCCAAAAACATTCAGTACTTC	TRBV21-1	TRBJ2-4	.	once
CASSLNRVGEQYF	TGTGCCAGCAGCCTCAACAGGGTTGGCGAGCAGTACTTC	TRBV5-6	TRBJ2-7	.	once
CASSLTGLETQYF	TGTGCCAGCAGTCTTACAGGGCTCGAGACCCAGTACTTC	TRBV12-3/TRBV12-4	TRBJ2-5	.	.
CASSLAGDQPQHF	TGTGCCAGCAGCTTAGCAGGAGATCAGCCCCAGCATTTT	TRBV7-8	TRBJ1-5	.	.
CASSATGAPYNEQFF	TGTGCCAGCAGCGCCACAGGGGCCCCCTACAATGAGCAGTTCTTC	TRBV11-2	TRBJ2-1	TRBD1	.
CASSQRQGEAFF	TGCGCCAGCAGCCAACGGCAGGGAGAAGCTTTCTTT	TRBV4-3	TRBJ1-1	.	.
CASSSPVGLGAGELFF	TGTGCCAGCAGCTCTCCCGTCGGACTAGGCGCCGGGGAGCTGTTTTTT	TRBV7-3	TRBJ2-2	TRBD2	.
CSTNRKETQYF	TGCAGTACCAACAGGAAAGAGACCCAGTACTTC	TRBV20-1	TRBJ2-5	.	.
CASSLTRSTDTQYF	TGTGCCAGCAGCTTGACTAGAAGCACAGATACGCAGTATTTT	TRBV11-3	TRBJ2-3	.	.
CASSTLLAGGQGETQYF	TGTGCCAGCAGTACCTTGCTAGCGGGGGGGCAAGGAGAGACCCAGTACTTC	TRBV2	TRBJ2-5	TRBD2	.
CASSLGQGVYSNQPQHF	TGTGCCAGCAGCTTAGGACAGGGGGTATATAGCAATCAGCCCCAGCATTTT	TRBV7-2	TRBJ1-5	TRBD1	.
CASSSRSEKLFF	TGTGCCAGCAGCTCAAGGAGTGAAAAACTGTTTTTT	TRBV7-9	TRBJ1-4	.	.
CASSLFQNEAFF	TGTGCCAGCAGCTTATTCCAAAATGAAGCTTTCTTT	TRBV11-2	TRBJ1-1	.	.
CATATEYNEQFF	TGTGCCACCGCGACAGAGTACAATGAGCAGTTCTTC	TRBV24-1	TRBJ2-1	.	.
CASSLNRGNTGELFF	TGCGCCAGCAGCTTAAACAGGGGGAACACCGGGGAGCTGTTTTTT	TRBV5-1	TRBJ2-2	TRBD1	.
CASSQGKRMGAGNNQPQHF	TGTGCCAGCAGCCAAGGAAAAAGAATGGGGGCAGGAAACAATCAGCCCCAGCATTTT	TRBV3-1/TRBV3-2	TRBJ1-5	.	.
CASSEQQGPSTEAFF	TGTGCCAGCAGCGAACAACAGGGTCCCAGCACTGAAGCTTTCTTT	TRBV7-2	TRBJ1-1	.	.
CASTPTGGRGSTEAFF	TGTGCCAGTACCCCCACAGGGGGGAGGGGGAGCACTGAAGCTTTCTTT	TRBV19	TRBJ1-1	TRBD1	.
CASNRRAGYTF	TGTGCCAGTAATAGGAGGGCCGGCTACACCTTC	TRBV2	TRBJ1-2	.	.
CATSPRQVGSGELFF	TGTGCCACCAGTCCTAGACAGGTGGGATCCGGGGAGCTGTTTTTT	TRBV24-1	TRBJ2-2	.	.
CASSGTGGYDGVFF	TGTGCCAGCAGCGGGACAGGGGGCTACGATGGGGTGTTTTTT	TRBV9	TRBJ1-4	TRBD1	.
CASSQDRVSNQPQHF	TGCGCCAGCAGCCAAGACCGGGTTAGCAATCAGCCCCAGCATTTT	TRBV4-3	TRBJ1-5	.	.
CSVVGTDTGELFF	TGCAGCGTTGTAGGGACAGACACCGGGGAGCTGTTTTTT	TRBV29-1	TRBJ2-2	TRBD1	.
CASSPAGWGGTDTQYF	TGTGCCAGCAGCCCCGCTGGATGGGGAGGCACAGATACGCAGTATTTT	TRBV9	TRBJ2-3	.	.